The clone carrying this T cell receptor (beta chain) was detected only a few times. Its antigen is not known. For TCR beta, libraries came from quantitative 5'-RACE with molecular barcodes. TCRdb re-called the 5' RACE reads through MiXCR, storing one row per CDR3 protein. Among some 800,000 distinct CDR3 sequences listed, around 11% were seen once. This specimen comes from a study of CD8 T cells in ankylosing spondylitis. Study conclusions and caveats: Some of the motif variants had earlier been found in reactive arthritis patients' fluid and blood. There was a TCR beta motif, made of fewer than 10 highly homologous variants, that appeared characteristic of ankylosing spondylitis blood. Disease-linked clones displayed a CD8+ phenotype and appeared relatively rarely in peripheral blood. Reported data indicate significant enrichment of disease-linked clones within matched ankylosing spondylitis synovial fluid.

V was trimmed by 0 bases and J by 7 bases, leaving 18 bases between them. The CDR3 length is 17 residues. Germline assignment: CDR1 MNHNS and CDR2 SASEGT. The chain has TRBV6-1 and TRBJ1-4; possibly TRBD1 for D (6 bases). The TCR comes from a male donor with ankylosing spondylitis. What was sequenced was blood, either unsorted or a sorted T cell fraction (not recorded which). The CDR3 here is CASSEAQEQGRGEKLFF. Written as DNA, the CDR3 is TGTGCCAGCAGTGAAGCGCAGGAACAGGGACGGGGTGAAAAACTGTTTTTT.